Detailed here is one T cell receptor (beta chain). No antigen is known for it. No much larger clonotype is one base removed from it; base qualities were not supplied. In the prospective study, participants were about 18 to 100 years old, resided in about two dozen geographic areas of the United States, and were enrolled through a virtual design. In the prospective study, participants were assigned to cohorts based on the clinical history participants reported in a screening survey and a study questionnaire. Recovered participants in ImmuneRACE Cohort 3 were defined by two consecutive negative NP/OP PCR tests, clearance by a healthcare professional, or resolution of symptoms. In the prospective study, mobile phlebotomists collected whole blood, serum and a nasopharyngeal or oropharyngeal swab from each participant. Participants in the prospective study had the option to provide additional blood draws and questionnaires over an approximately two-month period. Prospective study blood samples were shipped either frozen or at room temperature before DNA extraction.

The sample originates from a study of blood T cell repertoires in COVID-19 (dated by TCRdb to about 2020). For context, the study as a whole: The collaborator samples originated in the United States, Italy and Spain and spanned the acute and convalescent phases of COVID-19. The material from the prospective study consisted of cDNA or gDNA derived from T cells, B-cell-depleted T cells, or PBMCs. Deeply sampled blood TCRbeta repertoires from subjects exposed to, actively infected with, or recovered from COVID-19 were included in the dataset. The repertoires were released in a freely available public database meant as a resource for research on the immune response to SARS-CoV-2. The samples were drawn from the first 160 participants of the ongoing ImmuneRACE study and from 1,254 subjects provided by 6 global collaborators. Nearly every sample came with metadata listing a de-identified subject ID, COVID-19 status, age in years and sex. Where available, HLA class I and class II types were obtained from metadata supplied by the sample provider rather than from assay-based typing. Beyond this particular receptor, the publication reports: The amount of clinical and demographic metadata varied by source and participant and was provided uncurated.

TCRbeta CDR3 regions were amplified from genomic DNA using the immunoSEQ Assay, a bias-controlled multiplex PCR. As for the authors' bioinformatics: Within the assay, amplification of reference gene primers was used to estimate how many nucleated cells each sample contained. To quantify the absolute abundance of each unique TCRbeta CDR3 rearrangement, sequence reads were collapsed and filtered. For each sample, productive Simpson clonality was calculated as the square root of Simpson's diversity index over productive rearrangements. TCRdb holds this immuneACCESS table with in-frame rearrangements only. Some clones are missing; in checked studies, unresolved V genes explain under half, and the rest has no known cause. The V and J calls and the clone size are those of that table, but D and trimming were determined from the DNA. The table for this sample lists more than 250,000 clones; 80% to 90% of them were counted only once. Under 2.5% of the sample rests with the top ten.

The germline V gene provides CDR1 SGHTA and CDR2 FQGNSA. V gives up 4 bases and J gives up 1 base, and the segment between their germline ends measures 11 bases. Including cysteine and phenylalanine, the CDR3 has 14 amino acids. This entry keeps only the CDR3 DNA: 42 bases, framed from base 1. The sequence links TRBV7-2 to TRBJ2-7; TRBD1 is perhaps the D gene, given 6 matching bases. Sequencing was carried out using PBMCs or T cells enriched from blood (not recorded which). This receptor was taken from a man aged 25-45 years who had recovered from COVID-19. The CDR3 is CASSWGHQSYEQYF. The nucleotides read TGTGCCAGCAGCTGGGGACACCAATCCTACGAGCAGTACTTC. Extended through the reference TRBV7-2 and TRBJ2-7 proteins, this CDR3 yields the full variable domain: GAGVSQSPSNKVTEKGKDVELRCDPISGHTALYWYRQSLGQGLEFLIYFQGNSAPDKSGLPSDRFSAERTGGSVSTLTIQRTQQEDSAVYLCASSWGHQSYEQYFGPGTRLTVT.